Reported below is one T cell receptor beta chain. Its antigen is undetermined. This sample is part of a study of T cell responses to AZD1222 COVID-19 vaccine. Study outcomes and limitations: The sample set comprised mostly white British donors with more females, and clonal diversity was possibly underestimated.

With V trimmed by 5 bases and J by 6 bases, 10 bases remained unmatched. Germline V gene data show CDR1 as LNHDA and CDR2 as SQIVND (reference sequence). The CDR3 length is 16 residues. Assay used: immunoSEQ multiplex PCR; TCRdb lists only in-frame clones, some missing. The sample lists approximately 170,000 clones; around 88% were seen once. This rearrangement joins TRBV19 to TRBJ1-1; 12 positions match TRBD1. The receptor's source is an adult who received the AZD1222 COVID-19 vaccine. The material sequenced was peripheral blood, taken 28 days after the second AZD1222 dose. CDR3: CASSPWIGTGGSEAFF. CDR3 in DNA: TGTGCCAGTAGTCCATGGATAGGGACAGGGGGCTCTGAAGCTTTCTTT.